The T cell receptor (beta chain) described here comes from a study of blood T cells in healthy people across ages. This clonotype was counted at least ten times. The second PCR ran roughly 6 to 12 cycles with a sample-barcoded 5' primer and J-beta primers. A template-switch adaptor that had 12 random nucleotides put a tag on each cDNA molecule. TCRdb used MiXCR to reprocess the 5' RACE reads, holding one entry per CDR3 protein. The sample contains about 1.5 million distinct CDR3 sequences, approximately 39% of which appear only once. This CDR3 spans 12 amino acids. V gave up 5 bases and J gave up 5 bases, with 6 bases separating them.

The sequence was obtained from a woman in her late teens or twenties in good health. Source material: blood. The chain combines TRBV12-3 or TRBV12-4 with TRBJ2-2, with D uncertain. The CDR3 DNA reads TGTGCCAGCAGTCCAGATACCGGGGAGCTGTTTTTT. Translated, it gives CASSPDTGELFF.